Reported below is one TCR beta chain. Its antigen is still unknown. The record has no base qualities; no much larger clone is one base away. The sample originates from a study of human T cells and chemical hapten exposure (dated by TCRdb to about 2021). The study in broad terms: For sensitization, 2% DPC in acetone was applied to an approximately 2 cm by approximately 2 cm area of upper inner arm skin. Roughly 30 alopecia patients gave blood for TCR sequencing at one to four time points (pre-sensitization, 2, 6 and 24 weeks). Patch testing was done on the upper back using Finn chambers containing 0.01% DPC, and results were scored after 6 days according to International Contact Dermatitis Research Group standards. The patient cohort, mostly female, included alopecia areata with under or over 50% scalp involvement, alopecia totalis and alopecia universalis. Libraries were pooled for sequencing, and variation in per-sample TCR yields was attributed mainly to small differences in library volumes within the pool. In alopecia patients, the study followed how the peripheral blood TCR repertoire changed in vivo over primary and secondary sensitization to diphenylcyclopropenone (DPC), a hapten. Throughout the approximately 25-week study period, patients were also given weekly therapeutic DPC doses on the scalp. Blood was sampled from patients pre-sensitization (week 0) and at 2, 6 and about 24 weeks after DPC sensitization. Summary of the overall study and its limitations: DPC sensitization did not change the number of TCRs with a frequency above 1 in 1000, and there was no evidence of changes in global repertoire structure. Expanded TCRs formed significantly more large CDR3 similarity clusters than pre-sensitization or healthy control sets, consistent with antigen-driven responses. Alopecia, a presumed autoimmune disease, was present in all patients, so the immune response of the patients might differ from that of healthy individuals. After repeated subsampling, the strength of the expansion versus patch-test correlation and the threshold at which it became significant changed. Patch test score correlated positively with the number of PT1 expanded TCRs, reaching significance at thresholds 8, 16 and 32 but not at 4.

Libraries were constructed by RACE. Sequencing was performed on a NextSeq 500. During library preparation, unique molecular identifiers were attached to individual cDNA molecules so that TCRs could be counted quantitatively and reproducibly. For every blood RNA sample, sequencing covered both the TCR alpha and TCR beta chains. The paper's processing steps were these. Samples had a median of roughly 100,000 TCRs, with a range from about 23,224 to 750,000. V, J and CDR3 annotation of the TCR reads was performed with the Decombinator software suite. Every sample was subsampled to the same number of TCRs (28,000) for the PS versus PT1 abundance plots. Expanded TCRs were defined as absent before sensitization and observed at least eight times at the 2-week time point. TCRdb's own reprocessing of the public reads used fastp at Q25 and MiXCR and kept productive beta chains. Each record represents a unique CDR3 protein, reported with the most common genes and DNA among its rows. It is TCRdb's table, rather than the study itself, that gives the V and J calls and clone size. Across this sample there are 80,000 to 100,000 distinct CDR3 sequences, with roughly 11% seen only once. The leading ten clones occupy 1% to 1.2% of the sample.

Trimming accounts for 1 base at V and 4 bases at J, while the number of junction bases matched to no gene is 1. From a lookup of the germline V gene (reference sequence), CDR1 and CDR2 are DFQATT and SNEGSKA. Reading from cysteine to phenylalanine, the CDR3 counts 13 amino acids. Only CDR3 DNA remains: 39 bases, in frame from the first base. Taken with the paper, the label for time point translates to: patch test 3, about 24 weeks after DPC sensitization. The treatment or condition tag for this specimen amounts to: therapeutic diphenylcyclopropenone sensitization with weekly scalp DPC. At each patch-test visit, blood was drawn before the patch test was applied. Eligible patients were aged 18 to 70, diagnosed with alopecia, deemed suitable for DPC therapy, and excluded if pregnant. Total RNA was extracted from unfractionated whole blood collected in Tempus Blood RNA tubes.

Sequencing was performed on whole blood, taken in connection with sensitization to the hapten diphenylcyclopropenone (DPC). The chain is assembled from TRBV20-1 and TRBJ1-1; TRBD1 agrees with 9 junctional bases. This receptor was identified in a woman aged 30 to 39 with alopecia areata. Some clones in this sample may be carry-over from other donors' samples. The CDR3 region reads CSARGQGGTEAFF. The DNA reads TGCAGTGCTAGAGGACAGGGGGGCACTGAAGCTTTCTTT.